The rows below give T cell receptor beta chains drawn from one sample of a study of shared clonotypes between healthy human individuals. Measured with immunoSEQ multiplex PCR; TCRdb has only the in-frame clones, and not every one. The sample includes around 2,000,000 clones, around 96% of them seen just once. Input material: naive CD8+ T cells sorted from blood. These receptors originate from a young man in good health. Both conserved end residues are part of each CDR3. D genes are given only for firm matches. The listing skips clone size in some rows; elsewhere it reads once, few, many or a size class.

size,J,V,D,CDR3,DNA
-,TRBJ2-5,TRBV5-1,-,CASSLSGIETQYF,TGCGCCAGCAGCTTGTCGGGGATAGAGACCCAGTACTTC
once,TRBJ2-5,TRBV30,TRBD2,CAWSVLAGEGETQYF,TGTGCCTGGAGTGTACTAGCGGGAGAGGGAGAGACCCAGTACTTC
-,TRBJ1-1,TRBV5-1,-,CASSLRGMNTEAFF,TGCGCCAGCAGCTTGCGGGGGATGAACACTGAAGCTTTCTTT
-,TRBJ2-5,TRBV27,-,CASSPSRQETQYF,TGTGCCAGCAGTCCGTCCCGCCAAGAGACCCAGTACTTC
-,TRBJ2-1,TRBV4-3,TRBD2,CASSQEGTSGRGEQFF,TGCGCCAGCAGCCAAGAAGGGACTAGCGGGAGAGGTGAGCAGTTCTTC
once,TRBJ2-1,TRBV20-1,-,CSAVWGNEQFF,TGCAGTGCCGTCTGGGGTAATGAGCAGTTCTTC
-,TRBJ2-7,TRBV19,-,CASSINTGLAAYEQYF,TGTGCCAGTAGTATAAACACCGGGTTGGCCGCCTACGAGCAGTACTTC
-,TRBJ2-1,TRBV4-3,TRBD2,CASSQDIQVTSGPNNEQFF,TGCGCCAGCAGCCAAGATATACAGGTGACTAGCGGACCAAACAATGAGCAGTTCTTC
-,TRBJ2-1,TRBV19,TRBD2,CASSIVREGEQFF,TGTGCCAGTAGTATAGTTAGGGAGGGTGAGCAGTTCTTC
-,TRBJ2-1,TRBV29-1,TRBD1,CSVVGDRGHDEQFF,TGCAGCGTTGTGGGGGACAGGGGGCATGATGAGCAGTTCTTC
-,TRBJ2-4,TRBV5-1,-,CASSEDERGRNIQYF,TGCGCCAGCAGTGAGGACGAAAGGGGTCGAAACATTCAGTACTTC
-,TRBJ1-4,TRBV30,-,CAWSVGRAFQAYEKLFF,TGTGCCTGGAGTGTAGGTCGGGCCTTCCAAGCTTATGAAAAACTGTTTTTT
-,TRBJ1-1,TRBV29-1,-,CSVVISSTMVGAEAFF,TGCAGCGTTGTGATCTCCAGTACGATGGTGGGAGCTGAAGCTTTCTTT
-,TRBJ2-5,TRBV7-9,TRBD1,CASSLMDRGAETQYF,TGTGCCAGCAGCTTAATGGACAGGGGCGCGGAGACCCAGTACTTC
once,TRBJ2-1,TRBV5-1,-,CASSLEGLAYNEQFF,TGCGCCAGCAGCTTGGAAGGACTGGCATACAATGAGCAGTTCTTC
-,TRBJ1-1,TRBV27,TRBD1,CASSPGQVNTEAFF,TGTGCCAGCAGCCCGGGACAGGTCAACACTGAAGCTTTCTTT
-,TRBJ2-3,TRBV10-3,TRBD2,CAISEALITSGSTDTQYF,TGTGCCATCAGTGAGGCCTTGATCACTAGCGGGAGCACAGATACGCAGTATTTT
-,TRBJ1-4,TRBV29-1,-,CSANLRNRAQLFF,TGCAGCGCAAACCTCCGGAACAGGGCCCAACTGTTTTTT
-,TRBJ2-7,TRBV19,TRBD1,CASSPRQGSYEQYF,TGTGCCAGTAGTCCTCGACAGGGTTCCTACGAGCAGTACTTC
-,TRBJ2-3,TRBV19,-,CASTGADTQYF,TGTGCCAGTACTGGGGCAGATACGCAGTATTTT
-,TRBJ2-7,TRBV6-6,-,CASSYSIGYEQYF,TGTGCCAGCAGTTACTCGATAGGATACGAGCAGTACTTC
-,TRBJ2-3,TRBV19,-,CASSILGRAEDTQYF,TGTGCCAGTAGTATATTGGGCAGGGCGGAAGATACGCAGTATTTT
-,TRBJ2-1,TRBV27,TRBD2,CASSLGGLGGNEQFF,TGTGCCAGCAGTTTAGGGGGACTAGGGGGCAATGAGCAGTTCTTC
once,TRBJ2-3,TRBV6-4,-,CASSDSARGDTQYF,TGTGCCAGCAGTGACTCAGCGAGAGGAGATACGCAGTATTTT
-,TRBJ2-2,TRBV11-2,-,CASSLGQITGELFF,TGTGCCAGCAGCTTAGGACAGATTACCGGGGAGCTGTTTTTT
-,TRBJ1-2,TRBV9,-,CASSYAQGDGYTF,TGTGCCAGCAGCTACGCACAGGGAGATGGCTACACCTTC
-,TRBJ2-3,TRBV9,-,CASSQYSDTQYF,TGTGCCAGCAGCCAGTATTCCGATACGCAGTATTTT
-,TRBJ2-7,TRBV27,-,CASSLGPFSYEQYF,TGTGCCAGCAGTCTGGGACCTTTCTCCTACGAGCAGTACTTC
-,TRBJ2-7,TRBV7-2,TRBD2,CASSRGTSGFYEQYF,TGTGCCAGCAGCAGGGGTACTAGCGGGTTCTACGAGCAGTACTTC
-,TRBJ2-7,TRBV6-6,-,CASSYFHGGGYEQYF,TGTGCCAGCAGTTACTTCCACGGGGGAGGCTACGAGCAGTACTTC
-,TRBJ2-3,TRBV4-2,TRBD1,CASSQDLDRGLGDTQYF,TGTGCCAGCAGCCAAGACTTGGACAGGGGGCTTGGAGATACGCAGTATTTT
-,TRBJ1-2,TRBV2,-,CASSEALGDITLFYGYTF,TGTGCCAGCAGTGAAGCCCTTGGAGACATCACCCTGTTTTATGGCTACACCTTC
-,TRBJ1-2,TRBV28,TRBD1,CASSPDRADGYTF,TGTGCCAGCAGTCCGGACAGGGCCGATGGCTACACCTTC
-,TRBJ2-1,TRBV9,TRBD2,CASSLGTSGGYEQFF,TGTGCCAGCAGCCTTGGGACTAGCGGGGGTTACGAGCAGTTCTTC
-,TRBJ2-5,TRBV10-2,-,CASSEPGDGETQYF,TGCGCCAGCAGTGAGCCAGGGGATGGCGAGACCCAGTACTTC
-,TRBJ2-7,TRBV28,TRBD1,CASTALAGGPYEQYF,TGTGCCAGCACCGCCTTGGCAGGGGGCCCCTACGAGCAGTACTTC
once,TRBJ1-4,TRBV9,-,CASSVRGSATNEKLFF,TGTGCCAGCAGCGTAAGGGGAAGCGCAACTAATGAAAAACTGTTTTTT
-,TRBJ1-2,TRBV5-6,-,CASSFLGSYGYTF,TGTGCCAGCAGCTTCTTGGGATCCTATGGCTACACCTTC
-,TRBJ2-7,TRBV19,TRBD1,CASSDRGTGNYEQYF,TGTGCCAGTAGTGATCGGGGGACAGGGAACTACGAGCAGTACTTC
-,TRBJ1-5,TRBV7-4,-,CASSGRHVYSNQPQHF,TGTGCCAGCAGCGGACGACATGTTTATAGCAATCAGCCCCAGCATTTT
-,TRBJ1-6,TRBV14,-,CASSLVEWDSPLHF,TGTGCCAGCAGCTTAGTCGAGTGGGATTCACCCCTCCACTTT
-,TRBJ2-1,TRBV30,-,CAWSVPPIGFTYNEQFF,TGTGCCTGGAGTGTACCCCCCATCGGATTTACCTACAATGAGCAGTTCTTC
-,TRBJ2-1,TRBV14,-,CASSQDGWGTGYNEQFF,TGTGCCAGCAGCCAAGATGGGTGGGGGACTGGCTACAATGAGCAGTTCTTC
-,TRBJ1-1,TRBV7-3,-,CASSYYLNTEAFF,TGTGCCAGCAGCTACTATCTGAACACTGAAGCTTTCTTT
-,TRBJ1-4,TRBV28,-,CASRVGDLATNEKLFF,TGTGCCAGCAGGGTAGGGGACTTAGCAACTAATGAAAAACTGTTTTTT
-,TRBJ2-7,TRBV7-9,-,CASSLDDTGGYEQYF,TGTGCCAGCAGCTTAGACGACACAGGAGGGTACGAGCAGTACTTC
-,TRBJ1-2,TRBV6-5,-,CASSLGGGGGYTF,TGTGCCAGCAGTCTTGGGGGGGGTGGCGGCTACACCTTC
-,TRBJ2-7,TRBV14,TRBD1,CASSQLQGQGPSYEQYF,TGTGCCAGCAGCCAATTACAGGGACAGGGACCCTCCTACGAGCAGTACTTC
-,TRBJ2-7,TRBV4-1,-,CASSQGIDYEQYF,TGCGCCAGCAGCCAAGGGATAGACTACGAGCAGTACTTC
-,TRBJ2-1,TRBV7-6,-,CASSPELEGGYNEQFF,TGTGCCAGCAGCCCCGAACTGGAGGGAGGCTACAATGAGCAGTTCTTC
once,TRBJ2-7,TRBV5-8,TRBD1,CASSFGQGAVPVYEQYF,TGTGCCAGCAGCTTTGGACAGGGGGCTGTGCCCGTCTACGAGCAGTACTTC
-,TRBJ2-7,TRBV19,-,CASSGVLLEEQYF,TGTGCCAGTTCCGGCGTCCTCCTGGAGGAGCAGTACTTC